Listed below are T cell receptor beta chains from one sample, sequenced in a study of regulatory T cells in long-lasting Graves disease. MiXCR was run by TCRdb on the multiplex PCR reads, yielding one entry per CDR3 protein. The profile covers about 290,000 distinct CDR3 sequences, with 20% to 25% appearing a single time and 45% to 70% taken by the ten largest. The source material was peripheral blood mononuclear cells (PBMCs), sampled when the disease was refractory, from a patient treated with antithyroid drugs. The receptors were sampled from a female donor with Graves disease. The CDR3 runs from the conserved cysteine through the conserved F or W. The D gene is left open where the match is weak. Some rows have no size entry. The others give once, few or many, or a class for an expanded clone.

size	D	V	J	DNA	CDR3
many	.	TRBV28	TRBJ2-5	TGTGCCAGCAGTTTACTTGCCTCTAGCGCCCAAGAGACCCAGTACTTC	CASSLLASSAQETQYF
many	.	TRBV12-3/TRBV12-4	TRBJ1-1	TGTGCCAGCAGTCCCTCCGGCCCGGACACTGAAGCTTTCTTT	CASSPSGPDTEAFF
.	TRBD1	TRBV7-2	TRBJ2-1	TGTGCCAGCAGCTTACTAGGAGGACAGGGTCAGCAGTTCTTC	CASSLLGGQGQQFF
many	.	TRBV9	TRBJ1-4	TGTGCCAGCCTCGCAGAGGAGGGGAATGAAAAACTGTTTTTT	CASLAEEGNEKLFF
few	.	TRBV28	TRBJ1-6	TGTGCCAGCACTACGGACAAGGATGTTTGGACCCTCCACTTT	CASTTDKDVWTLHF
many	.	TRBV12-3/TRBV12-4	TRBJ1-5	TGTGCCAGCAGTCTACAGGGACCCGATCAGCCCCAGCATTTT	CASSLQGPDQPQHF
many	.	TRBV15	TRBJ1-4	TGTGCCACCAGCAGCACCGGGCCCTTGGCCGAAAAACTGTTTTTT	CATSSTGPLAEKLFF
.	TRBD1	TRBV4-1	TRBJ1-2	TGCGCCAGCAGCCAAGGTGACGGGACAGACTATGGCTACACCTTC	CASSQGDGTDYGYTF
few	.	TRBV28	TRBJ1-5	TGTGCCAGCAGATACTTCAGGGATAGCAATCAGCCCCAGCATTTT	CASRYFRDSNQPQHF
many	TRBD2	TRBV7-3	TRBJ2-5	TGTGCCAGCAGCCTCCGGGGGGGGGGCGCGGAGACCCAGTACTTC	CASSLRGGGAETQYF
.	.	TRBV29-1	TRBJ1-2	TGCAGCGTGAATTCGGGGGCCGGCTATGGCTACACCTTC	CSVNSGAGYGYTF
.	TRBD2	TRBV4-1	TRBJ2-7	TGCGCCAGCAGCCTGAGACTAGCGGCTTCCTACGAGCAGTACTTC	CASSLRLAASYEQYF
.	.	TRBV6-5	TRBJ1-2	TGTGCCAGCAGTTACAGCTATGAACCGGGCCGAGCTAACTATGGCTACACCTTC	CASSYSYEPGRANYGYTF
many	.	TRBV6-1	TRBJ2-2	TGTGCCAGCAGTCCCACCGCGCAGCGGACGAACACCGGGGAGCTGTTTTTT	CASSPTAQRTNTGELFF
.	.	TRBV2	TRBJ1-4	TGTGCCAGCAATCCGGATGGGGCCGGTGAAAAACTGTTTTTT	CASNPDGAGEKLFF
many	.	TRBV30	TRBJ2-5	TGTGCCTGGAGTTTACAAGAGACCCAGTACTTC	CAWSLQETQYF
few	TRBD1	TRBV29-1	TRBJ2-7	TGCAGCGTTCGGACAGGGGGGGATGGCGAGCAGTACTTC	CSVRTGGDGEQYF
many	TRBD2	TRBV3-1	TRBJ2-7	TGTGCCAGCAGCCACCCCGGGGGGTCCGAGCAGTACTTC	CASSHPGGSEQYF
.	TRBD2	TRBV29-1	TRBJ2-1	TGCAGCGTTGATGGGTTCCCTGGGACTAGCGGGAGGTTCTCCTACAATGAGCAGTTCTTC	CSVDGFPGTSGRFSYNEQFF
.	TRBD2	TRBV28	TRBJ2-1	TGTGCCAGCAGTCCCAGGGTAGCGGGAGGTTTAGATGAGCAGTTCTTC	CASSPRVAGGLDEQFF
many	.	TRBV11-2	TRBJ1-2	TGTGCCAGCACCCCCGGGGCGGGGGGACGAGACTACACCTTC	CASTPGAGGRDYTF
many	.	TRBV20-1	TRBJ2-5	TGCAGTGCTAGGCAGAGCATCCAAGAGACCCAGTACTTC	CSARQSIQETQYF
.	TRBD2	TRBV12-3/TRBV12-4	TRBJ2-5	TGTGCCAGCAGGACTAGCGGGGGTGGGTGGGAGACCCAGTACTTC	CASRTSGGGWETQYF
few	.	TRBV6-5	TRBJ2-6	TGTGCCAGCAGTTACTCGTTTGGGGCTGTTCTCTCTGGGGCCAACGTCCTGACTTTC	CASSYSFGAVLSGANVLTF
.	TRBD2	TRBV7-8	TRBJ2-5	TGTGCCAGCAGCTTAGTGGTAGCGGGAGGGGGAGAGACCCAGTACTTC	CASSLVVAGGGETQYF
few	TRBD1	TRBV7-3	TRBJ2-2	TGTGCCAGCAGCTCCCTACCAGGGGGCACCGGGGAGCTGTTTTTT	CASSSLPGGTGELFF
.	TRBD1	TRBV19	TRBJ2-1	TGTGCCACCCGACAGGGTTATGAGCAGTTCTTC	CATRQGYEQFF
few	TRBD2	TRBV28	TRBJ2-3	TGTGCCAGCAGTTTATGGGGGACTAGCGGTCCTAGCACAGATACGCAGTATTTT	CASSLWGTSGPSTDTQYF
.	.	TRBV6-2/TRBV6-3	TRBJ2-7	TGTGCCAGCACCCAAGGTCGGGAGCCGGGCGAGCAGTACTTC	CASTQGREPGEQYF
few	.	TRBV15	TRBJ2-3	TGTGCCACCAGCAGAGTTATCTGGGGCACAGATACGCAGTATTTT	CATSRVIWGTDTQYF
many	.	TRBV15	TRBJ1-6	TGTGCCACCAGAGGGGCAGCCAATTCACCCCTCCACTTT	CATRGAANSPLHF
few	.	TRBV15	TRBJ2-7	TGTGCCACCAGCAGGGCCTTATCAGGGTTGATGAACGAGCAGTACTTC	CATSRALSGLMNEQYF
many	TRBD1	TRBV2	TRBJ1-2	TGTGCCAGCAATGGACAGGGACCTTCGGGTGGCTACACCTTC	CASNGQGPSGGYTF
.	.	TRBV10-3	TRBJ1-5	TGTGCCATCAGTGATCAGGTGCGGGATCAGCCCCAGCATTTT	CAISDQVRDQPQHF
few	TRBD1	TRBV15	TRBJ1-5	TGTGCCACCAACAGAGCCGGACAGGGAGAATTCAATCAGCCCCAGCATTTT	CATNRAGQGEFNQPQHF
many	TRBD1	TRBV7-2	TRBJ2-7	TGTGCCAGCAGCACAGGACAGGGGTGGAACGAGCAGTACTTC	CASSTGQGWNEQYF
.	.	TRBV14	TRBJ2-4	TGTGCCAGCAGCCTCTCAGCCGGGAAAGGAGCCAAAAACATTCAGTACTTC	CASSLSAGKGAKNIQYF
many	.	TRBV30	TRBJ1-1	TGTGCCTGGAGTGGTGGCAGGAACACTGAAGCTTTCTTT	CAWSGGRNTEAFF
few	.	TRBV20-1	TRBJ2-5	TGCAGTGCGAGATCCCCTAATCTAGGAGAAGAGACCCAGTACTTC	CSARSPNLGEETQYF